This T cell receptor (beta chain) was profiled in a study of T cell responses to AZD1222 COVID-19 vaccine. Regarding this clone: Its specificity is not known. A read error may produce the germline difference seen at one junction end.

Clones were read by immunoSEQ multiplex PCR, and TCRdb kept only the in-frame ones, dropping some. The table records approximately 79,000 clones, 75% to 90% of them present only once. Findings of the study overall: Regions left unmutated in variants are reportedly the target of nearly half of spike-specific TCRs. Mostly white British, mostly female donors; authors suggested clonal diversity may be underestimated.

The germline V gene has CDR1 MNHNS and CDR2 SASEGT. The CDR3 runs to 12 residues. This chain connects TRBV6-1 to TRBJ1-2; D is unresolved. Source: peripheral blood, taken on day 0 of AZD1222 vaccination. This clonotype was obtained from an adult in good health. The CDR3 region is CASRDGPGGYTF. CDR3 sequence (DNA): TGTGCCAGCCGTGACGGACCGGGAGGCTACACCTTC.